The clone carrying this TCR beta chain was detected once. Antigen: not known. Assay: immunoSEQ multiplex PCR; the TCRdb copy retains only in-frame clones and omits some. Among 140,000 or so clones, roughly 91% were seen once, and the ten largest hold about 2%. Pooling of second doses given at about 4 or about 12 weeks was done. This CDR3 has 14 residues. V was cut by 0 bases and J by 4 bases, with 9 bases left in between. Per germline, CDR1 SNHLY and CDR2 FYNNEI. This sample stems from a study of T cell responses to AZD1222 COVID-19 vaccine. Study conclusions and caveats: Rises in breadth and depth of Spike-specific TCRs came after two AZD1222 doses. Among vaccine-associated CD4 TCRs, coverage spanned spike, with dominance at 160-218 and 743-854.

Sequenced material: peripheral blood, taken 28 days after the second AZD1222 dose. The sequence came from an adult who received the AZD1222 COVID-19 vaccine. The gene calls are TRBV2 and TRBJ1-2; D is undetermined. The CDR3, as DNA: TGTGCCAGCAGTGAAGCGCGGACTGGCTATGGCTACACCTTC. It is translated as CASSEARTGYGYTF. Filled out from reference TRBV2 and TRBJ1-2, the complete variable domain reads EPEVTQTPSHQVTQMGQEVILRCVPISNHLYFYWYRQILGQKVEFLVSFYNNEISEKSEIFDDQFSVERPDGSNFTLKIRSTKLEDSAMYFCASSEARTGYGYTFGSGTRLTVV.